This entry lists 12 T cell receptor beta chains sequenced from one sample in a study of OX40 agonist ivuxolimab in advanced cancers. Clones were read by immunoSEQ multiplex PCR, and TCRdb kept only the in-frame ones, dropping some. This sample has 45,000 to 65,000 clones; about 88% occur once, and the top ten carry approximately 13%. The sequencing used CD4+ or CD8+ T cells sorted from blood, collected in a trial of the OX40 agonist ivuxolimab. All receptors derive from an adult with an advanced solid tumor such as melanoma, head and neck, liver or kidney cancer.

CDR3 coding DNA: TGTGCCAGCAGCTTATTCCGCTATGGCTACACCTTC. The encoded protein is CASSLFRYGYTF. The rearrangement joins TRBV7-2 to TRBJ1-2, with D unclear. Germline V lookup: CDR1 SGHTA, CDR2 FQGNSA. The ends were cut back, 2 bases at V and 4 bases at J, with 5 bases in the middle. The CDR3 extends over 12 amino acids.

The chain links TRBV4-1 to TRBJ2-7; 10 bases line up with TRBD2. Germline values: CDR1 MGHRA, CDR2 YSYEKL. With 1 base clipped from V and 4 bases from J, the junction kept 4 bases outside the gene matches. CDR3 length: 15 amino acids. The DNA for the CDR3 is TGCGCCAGCAGCCAAGGGGGACTAGCGAATTACGAGCAGTACTTC. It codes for CASSQGGLANYEQYF.

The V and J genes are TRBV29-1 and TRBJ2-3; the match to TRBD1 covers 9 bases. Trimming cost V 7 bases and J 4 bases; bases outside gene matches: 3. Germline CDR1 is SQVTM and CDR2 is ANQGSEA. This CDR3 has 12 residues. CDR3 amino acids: CSGRQGADTQYF. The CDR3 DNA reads TGCAGCGGCAGACAGGGGGCAGATACGCAGTATTTT.

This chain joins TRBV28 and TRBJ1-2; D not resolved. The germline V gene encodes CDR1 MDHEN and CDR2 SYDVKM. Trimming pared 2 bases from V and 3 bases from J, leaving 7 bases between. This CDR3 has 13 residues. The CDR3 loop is CASSLKRHYGYTF. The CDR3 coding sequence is TGTGCCAGCAGTTTAAAAAGACACTATGGCTACACCTTC.

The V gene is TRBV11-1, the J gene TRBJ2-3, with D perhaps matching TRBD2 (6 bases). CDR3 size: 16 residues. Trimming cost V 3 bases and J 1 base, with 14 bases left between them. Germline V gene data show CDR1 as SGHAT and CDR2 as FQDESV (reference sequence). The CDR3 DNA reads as TGTGCCAGCAGCTTGGGTCGGGGGAGAGGCACAGATACGCAGTATTTT. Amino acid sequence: CASSLGRGRGTDTQYF.

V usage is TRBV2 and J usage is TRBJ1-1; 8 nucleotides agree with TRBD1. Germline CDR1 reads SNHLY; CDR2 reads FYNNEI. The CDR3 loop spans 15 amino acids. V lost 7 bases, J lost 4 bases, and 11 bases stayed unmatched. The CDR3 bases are TGTGCCAGCAATCCCTTTACAGGGGGAGGCACTGAAGCTTTCTTT. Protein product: CASNPFTGGGTEAFF.

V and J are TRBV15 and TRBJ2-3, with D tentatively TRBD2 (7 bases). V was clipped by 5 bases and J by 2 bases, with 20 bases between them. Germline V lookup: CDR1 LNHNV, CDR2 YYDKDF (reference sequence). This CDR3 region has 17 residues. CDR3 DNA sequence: TGTGCCACCAGCGGGGGGGCAGGGCTAGCGCCCACAGATACGCAGTATTTT. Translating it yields CATSGGAGLAPTDTQYF.

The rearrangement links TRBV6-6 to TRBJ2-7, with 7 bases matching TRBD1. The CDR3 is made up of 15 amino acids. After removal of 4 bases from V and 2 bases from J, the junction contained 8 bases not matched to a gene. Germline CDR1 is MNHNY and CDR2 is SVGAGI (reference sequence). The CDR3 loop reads CASSWMGQPPYEQYF. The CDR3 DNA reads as TGTGCCAGCAGTTGGATGGGACAGCCTCCCTACGAGCAGTACTTC.

CDR3 amino acids: CASSLDRTGYEQYF. CDR3 nucleotide sequence: TGTGCCAGCAGCTTAGATAGGACAGGCTACGAGCAGTACTTC. The chain uses TRBV13 and TRBJ2-7; 7 positions match TRBD1. The CDR3 covers 14 residues. Germline V CDR1 and CDR2: PRHDT, FYEKMQ (reference sequence). The trim removed 1 base at V and 3 bases at J, leaving 3 bases unmatched.

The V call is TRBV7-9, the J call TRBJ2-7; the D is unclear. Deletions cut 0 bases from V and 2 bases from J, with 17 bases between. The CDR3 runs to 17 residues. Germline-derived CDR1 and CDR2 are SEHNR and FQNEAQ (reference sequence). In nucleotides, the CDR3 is TGTGCCAGCAGCTTAGCAAGGAACAGCTTGGACCCCTACGAGCAGTACTTC. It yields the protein CASSLARNSLDPYEQYF.

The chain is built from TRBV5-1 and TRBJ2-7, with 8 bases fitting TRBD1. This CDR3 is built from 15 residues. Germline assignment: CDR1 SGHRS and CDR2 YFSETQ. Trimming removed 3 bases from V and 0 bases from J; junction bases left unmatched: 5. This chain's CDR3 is CASSSGQAYSYEQYF. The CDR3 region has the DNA TGCGCCAGCAGCTCGGGACAGGCCTACTCCTACGAGCAGTACTTC.

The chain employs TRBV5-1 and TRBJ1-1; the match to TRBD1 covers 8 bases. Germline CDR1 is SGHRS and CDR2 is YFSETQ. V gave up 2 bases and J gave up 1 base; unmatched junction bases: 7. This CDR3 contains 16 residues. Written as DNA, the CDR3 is TGCGCCAGCAGCTTAGGGACAGGCGCGGGGAACACTGAAGCTTTCTTT. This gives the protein CASSLGTGAGNTEAFF.